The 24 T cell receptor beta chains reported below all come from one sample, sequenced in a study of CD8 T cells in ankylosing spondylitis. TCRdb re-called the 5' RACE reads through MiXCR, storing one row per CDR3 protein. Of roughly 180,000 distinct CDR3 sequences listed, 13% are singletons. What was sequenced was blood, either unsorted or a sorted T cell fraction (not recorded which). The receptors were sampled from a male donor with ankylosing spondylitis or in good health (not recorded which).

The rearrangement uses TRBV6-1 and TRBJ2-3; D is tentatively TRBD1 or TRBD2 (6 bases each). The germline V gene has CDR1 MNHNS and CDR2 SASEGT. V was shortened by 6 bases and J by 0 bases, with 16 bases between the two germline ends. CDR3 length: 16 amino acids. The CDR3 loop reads CASSPKGGSSTDTQYF. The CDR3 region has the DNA TGTGCCAGCAGCCCAAAAGGGGGGTCTAGCACAGATACGCAGTATTTT.

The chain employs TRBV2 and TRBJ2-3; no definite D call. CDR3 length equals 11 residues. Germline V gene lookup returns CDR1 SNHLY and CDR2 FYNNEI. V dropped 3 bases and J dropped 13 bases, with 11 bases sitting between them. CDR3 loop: CASSDGPGKYF. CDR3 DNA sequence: TGTGCCAGCAGTGACGGCCCGGGCAAGTATTTT.

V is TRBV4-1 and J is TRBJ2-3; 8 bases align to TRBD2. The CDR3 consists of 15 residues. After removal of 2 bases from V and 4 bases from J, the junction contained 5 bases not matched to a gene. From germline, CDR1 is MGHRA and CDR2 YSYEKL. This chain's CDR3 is CASSQRAGAADTQYF. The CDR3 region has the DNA TGCGCCAGCAGCCAACGAGCGGGAGCTGCAGATACGCAGTATTTT.

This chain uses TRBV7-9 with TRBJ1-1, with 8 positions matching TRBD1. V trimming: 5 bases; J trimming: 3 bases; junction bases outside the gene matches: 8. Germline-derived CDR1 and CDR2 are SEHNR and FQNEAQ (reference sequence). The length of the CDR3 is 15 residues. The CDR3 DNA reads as TGTGCCAGCAGCACCGGACAGGGTCAGGACACTGAAGCTTTCTTT. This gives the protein CASSTGQGQDTEAFF.

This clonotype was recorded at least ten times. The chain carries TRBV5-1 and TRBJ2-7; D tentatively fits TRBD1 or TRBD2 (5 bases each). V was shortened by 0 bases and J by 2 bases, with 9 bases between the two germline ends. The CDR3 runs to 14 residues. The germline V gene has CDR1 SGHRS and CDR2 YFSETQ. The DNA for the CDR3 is TGCGCCAGCAGCTTGGGGGGGAATGCCTACGAGCAGTACTTC. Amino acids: CASSLGGNAYEQYF. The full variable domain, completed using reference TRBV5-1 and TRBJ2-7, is KAGVTQTPRYLIKTRGQQVTLSCSPISGHRSVSWYQQTPGQGLQFLFEYFSETQRNKGNFPGRFSGRQFSNSRSEMNVSTLELGDSALYLCASSLGGNAYEQYFGPGTRLTVT.

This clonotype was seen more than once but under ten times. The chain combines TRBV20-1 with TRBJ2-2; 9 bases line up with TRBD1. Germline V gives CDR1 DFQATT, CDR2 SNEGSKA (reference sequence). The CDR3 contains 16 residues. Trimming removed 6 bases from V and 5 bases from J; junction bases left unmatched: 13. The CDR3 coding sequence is TGCAGTGCCCTTCCCTCGGGACAGGGACTTACCGGGGAGCTGTTTTTT. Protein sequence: CSALPSGQGLTGELFF.

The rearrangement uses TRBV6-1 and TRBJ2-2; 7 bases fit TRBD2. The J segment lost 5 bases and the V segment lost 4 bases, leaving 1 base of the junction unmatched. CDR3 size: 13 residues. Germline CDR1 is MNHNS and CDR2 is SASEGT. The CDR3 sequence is CASSAGGTGELFF. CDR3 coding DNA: TGTGCCAGCAGTGCGGGGGGAACCGGGGAGCTGTTTTTT.

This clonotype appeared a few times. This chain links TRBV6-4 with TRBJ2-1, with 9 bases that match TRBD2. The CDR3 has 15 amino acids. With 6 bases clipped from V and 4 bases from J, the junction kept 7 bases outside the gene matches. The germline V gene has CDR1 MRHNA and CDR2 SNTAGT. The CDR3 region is CASSAASGDYNEQFF. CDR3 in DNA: TGTGCCAGCAGCGCTGCTAGCGGGGATTACAATGAGCAGTTCTTC.

For the CDR3, the DNA is TGCGCCAGCAGCCTTTCCCGGGTGGGAGGGCAGCCCCAGCATTTT. Amino acid sequence: CASSLSRVGGQPQHF. The chain links TRBV4-1 to TRBJ1-5; D not certain. This CDR3 contains 15 residues. Germline V CDR1 and CDR2: MGHRA, YSYEKL. V lost 4 bases, J lost 7 bases, and 17 bases lay in between.

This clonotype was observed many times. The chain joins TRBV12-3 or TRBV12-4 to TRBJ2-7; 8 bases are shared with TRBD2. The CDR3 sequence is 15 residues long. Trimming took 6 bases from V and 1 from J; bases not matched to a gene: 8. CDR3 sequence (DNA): TGTGCCAGCAGCCTTAGCGGGAAGGGATCCTACGAGCAGTACTTC. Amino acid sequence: CASSLSGKGSYEQYF.

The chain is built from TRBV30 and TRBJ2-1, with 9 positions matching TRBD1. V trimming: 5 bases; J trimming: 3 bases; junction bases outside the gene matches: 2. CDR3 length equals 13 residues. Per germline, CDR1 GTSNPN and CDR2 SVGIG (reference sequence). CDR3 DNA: TGTGCCTGGGGACAGGGGATCTACAATGAGCAGTTCTTC. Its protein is CAWGQGIYNEQFF.

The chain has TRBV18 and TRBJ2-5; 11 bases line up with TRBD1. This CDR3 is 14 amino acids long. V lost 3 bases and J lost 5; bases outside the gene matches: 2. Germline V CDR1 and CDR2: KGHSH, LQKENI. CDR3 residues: CASSPDRGPETQYF. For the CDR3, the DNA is TGTGCCAGCTCACCGGACAGGGGGCCGGAGACCCAGTACTTC. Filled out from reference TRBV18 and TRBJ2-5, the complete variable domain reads NAGVMQNPRHLVRRRGQEARLRCSPMKGHSHVYWYRQLPEEGLKFMVYLQKENIIDESGMPKERFSAEFPKEGPSILRIQQVVRGDSAAYFCASSPDRGPETQYFGPGTRLLVL.

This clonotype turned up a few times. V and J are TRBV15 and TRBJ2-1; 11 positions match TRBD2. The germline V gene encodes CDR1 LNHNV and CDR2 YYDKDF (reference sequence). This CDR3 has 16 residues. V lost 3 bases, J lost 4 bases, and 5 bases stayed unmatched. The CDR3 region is CATSSTGTSGYNEQFF. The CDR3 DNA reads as TGTGCCACCAGCAGCACTGGGACTAGCGGTTACAATGAGCAGTTCTTC.

In DNA, the CDR3 is TGTGCCAGCAGTGAACTAGCAACAGATACGCAGTATTTT. Translating it yields CASSELATDTQYF. The chain combines TRBV2 with TRBJ2-3; TRBD2 might be the D (5 bases). The CDR3 consists of 13 residues. Germline V gene lookup returns CDR1 SNHLY and CDR2 FYNNEI. Trimming took 2 bases from V and 3 from J, leaving 6 bases between them.

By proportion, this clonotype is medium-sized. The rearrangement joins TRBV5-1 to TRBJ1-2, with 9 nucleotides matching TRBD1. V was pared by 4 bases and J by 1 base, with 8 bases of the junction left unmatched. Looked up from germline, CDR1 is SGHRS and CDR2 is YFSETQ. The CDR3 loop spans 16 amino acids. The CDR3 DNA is TGCGCCAGCAGCAGCGGGACAGGGAACCTTAACTATGGCTACACCTTC. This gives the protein CASSSGTGNLNYGYTF.

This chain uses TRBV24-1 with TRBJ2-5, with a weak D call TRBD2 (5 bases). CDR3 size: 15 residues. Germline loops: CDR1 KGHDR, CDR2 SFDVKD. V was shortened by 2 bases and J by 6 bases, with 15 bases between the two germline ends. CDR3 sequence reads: CATSDSRRGPKTQYF. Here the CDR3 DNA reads TGTGCCACCAGTGATTCCCGCCGGGGTCCGAAGACCCAGTACTTC.

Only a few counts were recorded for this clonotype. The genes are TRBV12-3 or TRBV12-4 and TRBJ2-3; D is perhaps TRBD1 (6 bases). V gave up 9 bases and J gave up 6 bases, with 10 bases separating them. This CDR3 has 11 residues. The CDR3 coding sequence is TGTGCCAGTCGGCAGGGGGATACGCAGTATTTT. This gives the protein CASRQGDTQYF.

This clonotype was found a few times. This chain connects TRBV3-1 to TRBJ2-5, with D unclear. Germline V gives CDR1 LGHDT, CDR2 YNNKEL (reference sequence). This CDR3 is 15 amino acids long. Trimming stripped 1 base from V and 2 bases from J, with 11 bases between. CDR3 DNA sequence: TGTGCCAGCAGCCAAGGGCAGGACGATCAAGAGACCCAGTACTTC. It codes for CASSQGQDDQETQYF.

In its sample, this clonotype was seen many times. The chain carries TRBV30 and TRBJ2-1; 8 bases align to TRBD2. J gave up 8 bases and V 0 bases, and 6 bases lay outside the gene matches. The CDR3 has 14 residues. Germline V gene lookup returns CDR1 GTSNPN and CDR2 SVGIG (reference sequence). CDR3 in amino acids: CAWSVGSGIDEQFF. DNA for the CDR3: TGTGCCTGGAGTGTCGGTAGCGGGATAGATGAGCAGTTCTTC.

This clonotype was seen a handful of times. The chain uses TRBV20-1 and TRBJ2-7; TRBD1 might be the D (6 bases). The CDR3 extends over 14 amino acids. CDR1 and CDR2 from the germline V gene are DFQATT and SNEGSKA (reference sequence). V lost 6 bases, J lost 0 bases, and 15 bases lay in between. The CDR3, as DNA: TGCAGTGCCTCAGGGGCCGCCGACTCCTACGAGCAGTACTTC. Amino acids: CSASGAADSYEQYF.

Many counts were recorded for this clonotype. The chain's CDR3 is CSVGLTGSYEQYF. CDR3 sequence (DNA): TGCAGCGTTGGATTGACAGGGTCCTACGAGCAGTACTTC. This sequence joins TRBV29-1 and TRBJ2-7; 7 bases are a match to TRBD1. The J segment lost 1 base and the V segment lost 4 bases, leaving 4 bases of the junction unmatched. The length of the CDR3 is 13 residues. Germline values: CDR1 SQVTM, CDR2 ANQGSEA.

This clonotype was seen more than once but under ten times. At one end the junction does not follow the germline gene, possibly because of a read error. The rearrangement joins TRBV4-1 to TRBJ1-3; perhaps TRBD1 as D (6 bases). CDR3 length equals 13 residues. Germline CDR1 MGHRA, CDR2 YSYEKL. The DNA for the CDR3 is TGCGCCAGCAGCCAAGTTCGGTTCGGGACAAAGGATTTT. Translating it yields CASSQVRFGTKDF.

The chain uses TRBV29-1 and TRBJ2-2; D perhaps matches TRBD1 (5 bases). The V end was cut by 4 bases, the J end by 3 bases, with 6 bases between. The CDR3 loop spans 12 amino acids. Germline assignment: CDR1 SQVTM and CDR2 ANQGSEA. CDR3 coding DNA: TGCAGCGTTGTACAGGACACCGGGGAGCTGTTTTTT. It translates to CSVVQDTGELFF.

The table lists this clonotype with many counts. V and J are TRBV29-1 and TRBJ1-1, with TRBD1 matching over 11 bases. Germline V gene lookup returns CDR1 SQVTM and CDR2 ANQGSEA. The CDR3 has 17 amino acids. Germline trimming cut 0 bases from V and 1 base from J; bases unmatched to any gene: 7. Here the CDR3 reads CSVEDKGQGARNTEAFF. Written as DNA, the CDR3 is TGCAGCGTTGAAGATAAAGGACAGGGGGCGAGGAACACTGAAGCTTTCTTT.